The 20 T cell receptor beta chains below were found in one sample sequenced in a study of T cell responses to AZD1222 COVID-19 vaccine. Repertoires were generated with immunoSEQ multiplex PCR, while TCRdb's copy carries only in-frame clones and drops some. The sample carries roughly 180,000 clones, 94% recorded once. This material consisted of peripheral blood, taken 28 days after the second AZD1222 dose. The receptors derive from an adult who received the AZD1222 COVID-19 vaccine.

The CDR3 DNA reads TGTGCCAGCAGTCGGGGCGACACTGAAGCTTTCTTT. Translating gives CASSRGDTEAFF. The chain has TRBV11-3 and TRBJ1-1, with a weak D call TRBD1 (5 bases). Germline CDR1 reads SGHNT; CDR2 reads YENEEA. The CDR3 covers 12 residues. Trimming removed 6 bases at V and 3 bases at J, with 8 bases between.

The genes are TRBV7-3 and TRBJ2-1; 10 positions match TRBD2. This CDR3 is 16 amino acids long. V lost 5 bases, J lost 8 bases, and 12 bases stayed unmatched. Germline V lookup: CDR1 SGHTA, CDR2 FQGTGA. CDR3 loop: CASSPRVAGGLYEQFF. In DNA form, the CDR3 reads TGTGCCAGCAGCCCCCGAGTAGCGGGAGGTTTGTATGAGCAGTTCTTC.

V is TRBV3-1 (or the pseudogene TRBV3-2) and J is TRBJ2-7, with TRBD2 matching over 12 bases. V gave up 3 bases and J gave up 2 bases; unmatched junction bases: 2. Per germline, CDR1 LGHDT and CDR2 YNNKEL (reference sequence). The CDR3 covers 15 residues. The CDR3 nucleotides are TGTGCCAGCAGCCAGAGGACTAGCGGGACCTACGAGCAGTACTTC. It translates to CASSQRTSGTYEQYF.

This clone was detected only once. This chain links TRBV29-1 with TRBJ2-5, with a tentative D call TRBD1 (5 bases). Germline V CDR1 and CDR2: SQVTM, ANQGSEA. This CDR3 has 11 residues. Trimming shortened V by 7 bases and J by 5 bases, and 11 bases separated the two germline ends. CDR3 coding DNA: TGCAGCGGTCGGGCAGGGGAGACCCAGTACTTC. This encodes CSGRAGETQYF.

The DNA for the CDR3 is TGTGCCGGCCCCGCCCCCTCCGGAGTCAAAGGGGGCTACACCTTC. Residues: CAGPAPSGVKGGYTF. The genes are TRBV30 and TRBJ1-2, with D hard to call. This CDR3 contains 15 residues. Germline loops: CDR1 GTSNPN, CDR2 SVGIG (reference sequence). With 8 bases removed from V and 8 bases from J, the gap between germline ends came to 27 bases.

This sequence joins TRBV5-1 and TRBJ1-1; weak D call: TRBD1 (6 bases). In germline, CDR1 is SGHRS, CDR2 YFSETQ. The CDR3 spans 15 residues. Trimming pared 4 bases from V and 4 bases from J, leaving 17 bases between. The CDR3: CASSNDLGGGTEAFF. Written as DNA, the CDR3 is TGCGCCAGCAGCAACGACCTTGGAGGGGGCACTGAAGCTTTCTTT.

V usage is TRBV4-1 and J usage is TRBJ2-7; D unresolved. V lost 4 bases and J lost 0, with 13 bases in between. This CDR3 contains 15 residues. Germline assignment: CDR1 MGHRA and CDR2 YSYEKL. Here the CDR3 reads CASSLFVGSSYEQYF. The CDR3 DNA reads as TGCGCCAGCAGCCTTTTCGTGGGAAGCTCCTACGAGCAGTACTTC.

The CDR3 DNA reads TGTGCCAGCAGCCAAGATGGTACCCTAGCGGGCAATCAAGAGACCCAGTACTTC. Amino acid sequence: CASSQDGTLAGNQETQYF. This chain connects TRBV3-1 (or the pseudogene TRBV3-2) to TRBJ2-5, with TRBD2 identical over 8 bases. Germline V CDR1 and CDR2: LGHDT, YNNKEL (reference sequence). V was pared by 0 bases and J by 2 bases, with 11 bases of the junction left unmatched. The CDR3 spans 18 residues.

The rearrangement joins TRBV4-2 to TRBJ1-2; D not resolved. There are 16 residues in the CDR3. Trimming removed 0 bases at V and 0 bases at J, with 11 bases between. The germline CDR1 and CDR2 sequences are LGHNA and YNFKEQ. The CDR3 nucleotides are TGTGCCAGCAGCCAAGATCCCCGGGCCACTAACTATGGCTACACCTTC. It codes for CASSQDPRATNYGYTF.

The rearrangement links TRBV28 to TRBJ1-1; possibly TRBD1 for D (5 bases). V shed 3 bases and J shed 5 bases, with 19 bases lying between them. Germline V gene lookup returns CDR1 MDHEN and CDR2 SYDVKM. The CDR3 has 16 residues. CDR3 sequence: CASSFWGYQRGTEAFF. Written as DNA, the CDR3 is TGTGCCAGCAGTTTTTGGGGATATCAGAGGGGAACTGAAGCTTTCTTT.

V is TRBV2 and J is TRBJ2-3; weak D call: TRBD1 (5 bases). From germline, CDR1 is SNHLY and CDR2 FYNNEI. Trimming left V 3 bases short and J 6 bases short, with 10 bases between. This CDR3 region has 13 residues. The DNA of the CDR3 is TGTGCCAGCAGTGACAGGGAAAGGGATACGCAGTATTTT. Its protein is CASSDRERDTQYF.

This chain links TRBV2 with TRBJ2-7, with TRBD2 identical over 7 bases. The CDR3 length is 13 residues. The V and J ends lost 1 base and 7 bases, in that order; junction bases with no gene match: 4. The germline V gene has CDR1 SNHLY and CDR2 FYNNEI. In DNA form, the CDR3 reads TGTGCCAGCAGTGAAGAAAGCGGGATGGAGCAGTACTTC. It codes for CASSEESGMEQYF.

The chain is built from TRBV11-3 and TRBJ1-2; D is ambiguous. Trimming stripped 2 bases from V and 6 bases from J, with 10 bases between. The CDR3 totals 13 residues. Germline V gene sequence: CDR1 SGHNT, CDR2 YENEEA. The CDR3 DNA reads TGTGCCAGCAGCTTACCACGTGGCAATGGCTACACCTTC. Residues: CASSLPRGNGYTF.

The rearrangement joins TRBV5-1 to TRBJ2-1, with TRBD2 matching over 8 bases. The CDR3 totals 14 residues. V was clipped by 2 bases and J by 7 bases; unmatched bases: 5. Germline CDR1 is SGHRS and CDR2 is YFSETQ. The DNA for the CDR3 is TGCGCCAGCAGCTTCCGGGAGGGGTGGAATGAGCAGTTCTTC. This codes for CASSFREGWNEQFF.

The gene calls are TRBV2 and TRBJ1-1, with D perhaps TRBD1 (5 bases). The CDR3 is made up of 13 amino acids. The V end was cut by 6 bases, the J end by 7 bases, with 15 bases between. The germline CDR1 and CDR2 sequences are SNHLY and FYNNEI. The CDR3 sequence is CASSQITQGEAFF. The DNA for the CDR3 is TGTGCCAGCAGCCAGATAACGCAGGGTGAAGCTTTCTTT.

This chain links TRBV5-1 with TRBJ2-3, with 8 bases lining up with TRBD1. Germline CDR1 and CDR2: SGHRS and YFSETQ. The CDR3 loop spans 15 amino acids. V was pared by 2 bases and J by 5 bases, with 7 bases of the junction left unmatched. The DNA for the CDR3 is TGCGCCAGCAGCTTATCGGACAGGGTTGGAGATACGCAGTATTTT. Amino acid sequence: CASSLSDRVGDTQYF.

V usage is TRBV6-5 and J usage is TRBJ1-3; D uncertain. The CDR3 length is 16 residues. The germline V gene encodes CDR1 MNHEY and CDR2 SVGAGI. Trimming left V 0 bases short and J 0 bases short, with 9 bases between. The CDR3 protein is CASSYSSAGSGNTIYF. Written as DNA, the CDR3 is TGTGCCAGCAGTTACTCGTCAGCAGGCTCTGGAAACACCATATATTTT.

The V call is TRBV3-1 (or the pseudogene TRBV3-2), the J call TRBJ2-3; D gene ambiguous. V was shortened by 1 base and J by 5 bases, with 4 bases between the two germline ends. Germline CDR1 and CDR2: LGHDT and YNNKEL (reference sequence). The CDR3 covers 12 residues. Written as DNA, the CDR3 is TGTGCCAGCAGCCAAGGAAAAGATACGCAGTATTTT. It specifies CASSQGKDTQYF.

The chain couples TRBV19 to TRBJ2-7; D is unclear. This CDR3 comprises 13 residues. V gave up 8 bases and J gave up 3 bases, with 14 bases separating them. Germline CDR1 reads LNHDA; CDR2 reads SQIVND (reference sequence). The CDR3 protein is CASGPGRNYEQYF. Here the CDR3 DNA reads TGTGCCAGTGGGCCCGGACGGAACTACGAGCAGTACTTC. Filled out from reference TRBV19 and TRBJ2-7, the complete variable domain reads DGGITQSPKYLFRKEGQNVTLSCEQNLNHDAMYWYRQDPGQGLRLIYYSQIVNDFQKGDIAEGYSVSREKKESFPLTVTSAQKNPTAFYLCASGPGRNYEQYFGPGTRLTVT.

The gene calls are TRBV6-2 or TRBV6-3 and TRBJ1-1; TRBD1 aligns across 9 bases. V trimming: 5 bases; J trimming: 1 base; junction bases outside the gene matches: 5. Germline CDR1 and CDR2: MNHEY and SVGEGT. CDR3 length equals 15 residues. CDR3 amino acids: CASSTTGGANTEAFF. The DNA of the CDR3 is TGTGCCAGCAGTACAACAGGGGGCGCGAACACTGAAGCTTTCTTT.